The clone carrying this TCR beta chain qualifies as large. Its antigen is not known. These data are taken from a study of T cells in localized non-small cell lung cancer. Using immunoSEQ multiplex PCR, the repertoire was profiled, and TCRdb retains in-frame clones only, with some absent. The sample gives 7,000 to 8,000 clones, about 90% of which show up once; approximately 4.6% is in the top ten. The CDR3 is 16 amino acids. Trimming left V 3 bases short and J 4 bases short, with 18 bases between. CDR1 is SGHDN, CDR2 FVKESK, per germline. Study-level findings and limits: Sequencing, confined to only one tumor region, leaves heterogeneity possible. Blood T cell density predicted longer survival; adjacent-lung clonality, shorter.

The specimen was peripheral blood mononuclear cells, collected before any cancer treatment. This chain uses TRBV14 with TRBJ1-1, with D perhaps matching TRBD1 (6 bases). This TCR derives from a male donor older than 55 with stage II lung adenocarcinoma. The CDR3 sequence: CASSQDIGRGGTEAFF. In DNA, the CDR3 is TGTGCCAGCAGCCAGGACATAGGGCGAGGGGGCACTGAAGCTTTCTTT. Supplemented by reference TRBV14 and TRBJ1-1, the full variable domain reads EAGVTQFPSHSVIEKGQTVTLRCDPISGHDNLYWYRRVMGKEIKFLLHFVKESKQDESGMPNNRFLAERTGGTYSTLKVQPAELEDSGVYFCASSQDIGRGGTEAFFGQGTRLTVV.